This T cell receptor (beta chain) originates from a study of T cell responses to AZD1222 COVID-19 vaccine. General study findings and limits: It should be noted that donors were predominantly white British and more often female, and clonal diversity was possibly underestimated. Repertoires were obtained solely post-peak T cell response.

There are a few counts of this clone. Its target is unknown. Sequenced by immunoSEQ multiplex PCR; TCRdb stores in-frame clones only, minus some. The table records approximately 190,000 clones, approximately 94% of them present only once. Germline CDR1 and CDR2: MDHEN and SYDVKM. V lost 8 bases and J lost 6, with 28 bases in between. The CDR3 is 17 amino acids. Material: peripheral blood, obtained on day 0 of AZD1222 vaccination. The origin of this receptor is an adult in good health. V is TRBV28 and J is TRBJ1-2; possible D gene TRBD1, 5 bases. The DNA for the CDR3 is TGTGCCAGCCTCCCCCCCTTTCCGGGGCCCCGGGGGAATGGCTACACCTTC. Translated: CASLPPFPGPRGNGYTF.